The 20 T cell receptor beta chains in this list originate from one sample, sequenced in a study of Ad26.COV2.S vaccination and SARS-CoV-2 variants. The treatment: roughly 19 received Ad26.COV2.S at low or high dose, single or two shots; about 5 received placebo; per-sample allocation not given. Day 63 after the first vaccine or placebo injection was the time point for sampling. The repertoire was sequenced with immunoSEQ multiplex PCR; TCRdb's copy has only in-frame clones and lacks some. The sample yields 300,000 to 400,000 clones, around nine tenths seen once. The sample here was peripheral blood, taken in a trial of Ad26.COV2.S vaccine versus placebo. The receptors were gathered from a person between 18 and 65 years old who received the Ad26.COV2.S COVID-19 vaccine or a placebo.

The J gene is TRBJ2-3, the V gene TRBV10-3; unclear D gene. The CDR3 consists of 15 residues. Germline CDR1 reads ENHRY; CDR2 reads SYGVKD. Trimming took 2 bases from V and 2 from J, leaving 11 bases between them. The CDR3 loop is CAISELTVATDTQYF. The CDR3 DNA reads as TGTGCCATCAGTGAGCTAACAGTAGCCACAGATACGCAGTATTTT.

The chain has TRBV5-8 and TRBJ2-1; 7 bases line up with TRBD1. CDR1 SGHTS and CDR2 YDEGEE come from the germline V gene. The CDR3 contains 16 residues. Germline trimming cut 4 bases from V and 1 base from J; bases unmatched to any gene: 8. The CDR3 loop reads CASSDRQGQSYNEQFF. Here the CDR3 DNA reads TGTGCCAGCAGCGACCGACAGGGTCAATCCTACAATGAGCAGTTCTTC.

V and J are TRBV9 and TRBJ2-1; D tentatively fits TRBD1 or TRBD2 (5 bases each). The CDR3 is 14 residues long. The germline V gene has CDR1 SGDLS and CDR2 YYNGEE. The ends were cut back, 1 base at V and 6 bases at J, with 11 bases in the middle. The CDR3 region is CASSVTPGANEQFF. Written as DNA, the CDR3 is TGTGCCAGCAGCGTAACCCCCGGGGCCAATGAGCAGTTCTTC. The full variable domain, with the rest looked up from reference TRBV9 and TRBJ2-1, is DSGVTQTPKHLITATGQRVTLRCSPRSGDLSVYWYQQSLDQGLQFLIQYYNGEERAKGNILERFSAQQFPDLHSELNLSSLELGDSALYFCASSVTPGANEQFFGPGTRLTVL.

The CDR3 protein is CASSPTRQGPYGYTF. In DNA form, the CDR3 reads TGTGCCAGCAGCCCGACGAGACAGGGCCCCTATGGCTACACCTTC. The V gene is TRBV5-4, the J gene TRBJ1-2; TRBD1 aligns across 7 bases. V lost 4 bases to trimming and J lost 4 bases; unmatched junction nucleotides: 10. The CDR3 is 15 residues long. CDR1 is SGHNT and CDR2 is YYREEE in the germline V gene (reference sequence).

The V gene is TRBV4-2, the J gene TRBJ1-3; D may be TRBD1 (5 bases). Trimming left V 3 bases short and J 1 base short, with 16 bases between. The CDR3 runs to 17 residues. Germline CDR1 LGHNA, CDR2 YNFKEQ. Here the CDR3 reads CASSQREATVSGNTIYF. In DNA, the CDR3 is TGTGCCAGCAGCCAGAGGGAGGCGACAGTATCTGGAAACACCATATATTTT.

The chain combines TRBV5-6 with TRBJ1-2; D unclear. Germline V CDR1 and CDR2: SGHDT, YYEEEE. The CDR3 has 14 amino acids. Trimming took 0 bases from V and 0 from J, leaving 6 bases between them. CDR3 sequence reads: CASSLGPANYGYTF. The CDR3 DNA follows: TGTGCCAGCAGCTTGGGCCCAGCTAACTATGGCTACACCTTC.

The chain has TRBV7-9 and TRBJ1-2; a weak D match, TRBD1 (5 bases). The CDR3 contains 15 residues. Germline CDR1 is SEHNR and CDR2 is FQNEAQ (reference sequence). Trimming pared 3 bases from V and 2 bases from J, leaving 13 bases between. The CDR3 protein is CASSFVVTGNYGYTF. The CDR3, as DNA: TGTGCCAGCAGCTTTGTTGTCACAGGAAACTATGGCTACACCTTC.

This clone was counted once. This chain links TRBV7-2 with TRBJ1-1; D gene ambiguous. The CDR3 loop spans 13 amino acids. V was cut by 2 bases and J by 3 bases, with 7 bases left in between. The germline CDR1 and CDR2 sequences are SGHTA and FQGNSA. This CDR3 reads CASSLTRDTEAFF. The CDR3, as DNA: TGTGCCAGCAGCTTAACTAGGGACACTGAAGCTTTCTTT. The complete variable domain, with remaining parts taken from reference TRBV7-2 and TRBJ1-1, reads GAGVSQSPSNKVTEKGKDVELRCDPISGHTALYWYRQSLGQGLEFLIYFQGNSAPDKSGLPSDRFSAERTGGSVSTLTIQRTQQEDSAVYLCASSLTRDTEAFFGQGTRLTVV.

This clone has more than one count but fewer than ten. The V gene is TRBV28, the J gene TRBJ2-1, with unresolved D. This CDR3 contains 14 residues. Deletions cut 2 bases from V and 9 bases from J, with 14 bases between. Germline V gene sequence: CDR1 MDHEN, CDR2 SYDVKM. The CDR3 sequence: CASSLGLLGSEQFF. The CDR3 region has the DNA TGTGCCAGCAGTTTAGGTCTCCTAGGTTCTGAGCAGTTCTTC.

About this clone: The sample has other DNA sequences that encode this CDR3 too. The rearrangement joins TRBV7-2 to TRBJ1-1; TRBD1 might be the D (6 bases). The CDR3 is 14 residues long. Trimming took off 4 bases at V and 0 bases at J, with 9 bases between the two ends. From germline, CDR1 is SGHTA and CDR2 FQGNSA. The DNA for the CDR3 is TGTGCCAGCAGCTCCGGACAGATGAACACTGAAGCTTTCTTT. Residues: CASSSGQMNTEAFF.

In DNA form, the CDR3 reads TGTGCCAGCAGTGGGACAGGGGCGGCCAATCAGCCCCAGCATTTT. It specifies CASSGTGAANQPQHF. The chain employs TRBV2 and TRBJ1-5; 9 bases agree with TRBD1. The CDR3 length is 15 residues. In germline, CDR1 is SNHLY, CDR2 FYNNEI. The V gene end was trimmed by 4 bases and the J gene end by 3 bases; junction bases not matched to a gene: 4. The entire variable domain, with the rest obtained from reference TRBV2 and TRBJ1-5, is as follows: EPEVTQTPSHQVTQMGQEVILRCVPISNHLYFYWYRQILGQKVEFLVSFYNNEISEKSEIFDDQFSVERPDGSNFTLKIRSTKLEDSAMYFCASSGTGAANQPQHFGDGTRLSIL.

The chain uses TRBV11-3 and TRBJ2-7; 7 bases match TRBD1. The J segment lost 3 bases and the V segment lost 5 bases, leaving 4 bases of the junction unmatched. Germline assignment: CDR1 SGHNT and CDR2 YENEEA. This CDR3 contains 13 residues. The CDR3 loop reads CASSQDRDYEQYF. CDR3 nucleotide sequence: TGTGCCAGCAGCCAAGACAGGGACTACGAGCAGTACTTC. The whole variable domain, filled in from reference TRBV11-3 and TRBJ2-7, reads EAGVVQSPRYKIIEKKQPVAFWCNPISGHNTLYWYLQNLGQGPELLIRYENEEAVDDSQLPKDRFSAERLKGVDSTLKIQPAELGDSAVYLCASSQDRDYEQYFGPGTRLTVT.

The V gene is TRBV2, the J gene TRBJ2-7; TRBD1 matches 10 bases. CDR3 length: 16 residues. J gave up 1 base and V 5 bases, and 8 bases lay outside the gene matches. Germline values: CDR1 SNHLY, CDR2 FYNNEI. The CDR3 spells CASSRMPGQGSYEQYF. The CDR3 DNA reads as TGTGCCAGCAGTCGAATGCCGGGACAGGGGTCCTACGAGCAGTACTTC.

This rearrangement joins TRBV2 to TRBJ2-5; perhaps TRBD2 as D (6 bases). V was pared by 6 bases and J by 7 bases, with 9 bases between. The CDR3 consists of 11 residues. Germline lookup yields CDR1 SNHLY and CDR2 FYNNEI. For the CDR3, the DNA is TGTGCCAGCAGGGCGGAGGGGACCCAGTACTTC. This codes for CASRAEGTQYF.

Here the CDR3 reads CASGLSGPYNEQFF. The CDR3 region has the DNA TGTGCTAGTGGCCTTAGCGGGCCGTACAATGAGCAGTTCTTC. The chain couples TRBV12-5 to TRBJ2-1; 7 bases are shared with TRBD2. Germline lookup yields CDR1 LGHNT and CDR2 FRNRAP. V trimming: 6 bases; J trimming: 4 bases; junction bases outside the gene matches: 6. The CDR3 is made up of 14 amino acids.

The rearrangement uses TRBV6-5 and TRBJ1-1, with D tentatively TRBD1 (6 bases). Germline CDR1 and CDR2: MNHEY and SVGAGI. The CDR3 contains 12 residues. Trimming took off 11 bases at V and 5 bases at J, with 15 bases between the two ends. The CDR3 DNA follows: TGTGCCTGCTGGGGAGGGGGGACTGAAGCTTTCTTT. This sequence encodes CACWGGGTEAFF.

The chain recombines TRBV15 with TRBJ2-7; TRBD2 agrees at 9 bases. This CDR3 is 15 amino acids long. Germline V gene lookup returns CDR1 LNHNV and CDR2 YYDKDF (reference sequence). Trimming at V came to 0 bases and at J to 7 bases, leaving 7 bases not matched to a gene. CDR3 protein: CATSRDLAGVGEQYF. The CDR3 coding sequence is TGTGCCACCAGCAGAGATTTAGCGGGGGTCGGAGAGCAGTACTTC.

This chain joins TRBV20-1 and TRBJ1-2, with TRBD1 matching over 7 bases. V shed 3 bases, J shed 4 bases, and the junction held 2 bases outside the gene matches. The germline CDR1 and CDR2 sequences are DFQATT and SNEGSKA (reference sequence). The CDR3 runs 12 residues. The CDR3 is CSASGDSYGYTF. CDR3 DNA: TGCAGTGCTAGTGGGGACAGCTATGGCTACACCTTC.

The chain employs TRBV27 and TRBJ2-5, with 7 bases that match TRBD1. The trim removed 5 bases at V and 1 base at J, leaving 1 base unmatched. Germline assignment: CDR1 MNHEY and CDR2 SMNVEV (reference sequence). The CDR3 loop spans 13 amino acids. The DNA of the CDR3 is TGTGCCAGCAGTCGACAGGGCCAAGAGACCCAGTACTTC. As protein: CASSRQGQETQYF.

The rearrangement joins TRBV4-1 to TRBJ2-5, with a weak D call TRBD2 (6 bases). Trimming removed 5 bases at V and 0 bases at J, with 7 bases between. Germline CDR1 is MGHRA and CDR2 is YSYEKL. The CDR3 runs to 13 residues. The CDR3 nucleotides are TGCGCCAGCAGCGGGGGGAACCAAGAGACCCAGTACTTC. Translating gives CASSGGNQETQYF.